A selection of T cell receptor beta chains follows, all from one sample in a study of T-cell reconstitution after alpha-beta-depleted transplantation in children. TCRdb reanalysed the PCR reads using MiXCR and keeps one entry per CDR3 protein. This table has hundreds of thousands of distinct CDR3 sequences, around 17% appearing once. Sequences were derived from PBMCs from the stem cell graft donor, sampled from the stem cell graft. These receptors all come from a human donor who donated a stem cell graft to a child with acute myeloid leukemia. The CDR3 runs from the conserved cysteine through the conserved F or W. A D gene is named only where the DNA matches it firmly. Size tells how often a clone was seen (once, few, many) or the class of an expanded clone, and some rows leave it out.

size | D | J | V | CDR3 | DNA
many | TRBD2 | TRBJ2-1 | TRBV7-2 | CASSSRTSGGVDEQFF | TGTGCCAGCAGTTCCAGGACTAGCGGGGGGGTCGATGAGCAGTTCTTC
many | NA | TRBJ2-5 | TRBV20-1 | CSARRGRETQYF | TGCAGTGCTAGACGGGGACGGGAGACCCAGTACTTC
NA | NA | TRBJ1-6 | TRBV10-2 | CASSVTDDSPLHF | TGCGCCAGCAGTGTAACGGATGATTCACCCCTCCACTTT
NA | NA | TRBJ2-1 | TRBV13 | CASSLGGDPLNEQFF | TGTGCCAGCAGCTTAGGGGGGGACCCCCTCAATGAGCAGTTCTTC
NA | NA | TRBJ2-5 | TRBV7-9 | CASSFQGYQETQYF | TGTGCCAGCAGCTTTCAGGGGTACCAAGAGACCCAGTACTTC
NA | TRBD1 | TRBJ2-5 | TRBV5-6 | CASSLEDGTGEQETQYF | TGTGCCAGCAGCTTGGAGGATGGGACAGGGGAACAAGAGACCCAGTACTTC
many | NA | TRBJ2-3 | TRBV20-1 | CSAPRGLSPSTDTQYF | TGCAGTGCCCCTCGGGGGCTCAGTCCCAGCACAGATACGCAGTATTTT
NA | NA | TRBJ2-2 | TRBV2 | CASSEVVAGELFF | TGTGCCAGCAGTGAAGTGGTTGCCGGGGAGCTGTTTTTT
NA | NA | TRBJ1-2 | TRBV28 | CASSLGRHYGYTF | TGTGCCAGCAGTTTGGGGAGGCACTATGGCTACACCTTC
many | TRBD1 | TRBJ1-2 | TRBV20-1 | CSARKPGQGKGYTF | TGCAGTGCTAGAAAACCGGGACAGGGTAAAGGCTACACCTTC
NA | TRBD2 | TRBJ2-7 | TRBV7-9 | CASTLNGGAHEQYF | TGTGCCAGCACTCTGAACGGGGGGGCCCACGAGCAGTACTTC
NA | NA | TRBJ1-1 | TRBV27 | CASSFREKNTEAFF | TGTGCCAGCAGTTTCAGGGAGAAGAACACTGAAGCTTTCTTT
NA | TRBD1 | TRBJ1-1 | TRBV7-3 | CASSPTGSDTEAFF | TGTGCCAGCAGCCCGACAGGGTCGGACACTGAAGCTTTCTTT
NA | NA | TRBJ1-4 | TRBV5-6 | CASSSLGTGGEKLFF | TGTGCCAGCAGCTCCCTGGGTACAGGCGGTGAAAAACTGTTTTTT
few | NA | TRBJ1-4 | TRBV4-2 | CASSPERGPTNEKLFF | TGTGCCAGCAGCCCGGAAAGGGGTCCAACTAATGAAAAACTGTTTTTT
few | TRBD2 | TRBJ2-3 | TRBV6-1 | CASSRGVPPDTQYF | TGTGCCAGCTCCCGGGGGGTCCCCCCAGATACGCAGTATTTT
few | NA | TRBJ1-2 | TRBV28 | CASSHGGDLIYGYTF | TGTGCCAGCAGTCACGGGGGGGACTTGATATATGGCTACACCTTC
many | NA | TRBJ2-1 | TRBV12-3/TRBV12-4 | CASSKSGAYNEQFF | TGTGCCAGCAGTAAATCCGGCGCCTACAATGAGCAGTTCTTC
many | TRBD1 | TRBJ2-1 | TRBV29-1 | CSVEDDRASYNEQFF | TGCAGCGTTGAAGATGACAGGGCCTCCTACAATGAGCAGTTCTTC
NA | NA | TRBJ1-5 | TRBV28 | CASLGSNQPQHF | TGTGCCAGCTTGGGGAGCAATCAGCCCCAGCATTTT
few | NA | TRBJ2-3 | TRBV20-1 | CSALVGDTDTQYF | TGCAGTGCCCTGGTGGGGGACACAGATACGCAGTATTTT
many | TRBD2 | TRBJ2-1 | TRBV20-1 | CSAGNLAGGDNEQFF | TGCAGTGCTGGGAACCTAGCGGGGGGTGACAATGAGCAGTTCTTC
NA | TRBD2 | TRBJ2-2 | TRBV4-3 | CASSQDVGGGTGELFF | TGCGCCAGCAGCCAAGATGTCGGGGGGGGCACCGGGGAGCTGTTTTTT
many | NA | TRBJ1-2 | TRBV12-3/TRBV12-4 | CASSLPASPYGYTF | TGTGCCAGCAGTTTACCGGCCTCACCCTATGGCTACACCTTC
many | NA | TRBJ2-5 | TRBV5-6 | CASTHRPRTQETQYF | TGTGCCAGCACCCACCGACCCAGGACCCAAGAGACCCAGTACTTC